This T cell receptor beta chain was identified in a study of blood T cell repertoires in COVID-19. Study background: The United States, Italy and Spain provided the acute and convalescent COVID-19 samples. The cDNA or gDNA used as material had been derived from T cells, B-cell-depleted T cells, or PBMCs.

This clone was counted once. A Seattle source enrolled patients during active infection and followed them longitudinally. The CDR3 has 11 amino acids. The V and J ends lost 8 bases and 8 bases respectively, with 9 bases between them. Germline V gene lookup returns CDR1 ENHRY and CDR2 SYGVKD. Under the authors' procedure: Reference gene primers were amplified, and this amplification served to estimate nucleated cell counts. Sequencing was performed with immunoSEQ multiplex PCR; in TCRdb, only in-frame clones are kept and a portion is missing. V and J calls and clone size are copied from that table; D and trimming were computed from the DNA. The table includes a few hundred thousand clones, around 89% detected once.

This TCR came from a woman between 45 and 65 years old with COVID-19, enrolled during active disease. V gene TRBV10-3 combines with J gene TRBJ1-4, with D hard to call. Sequenced: peripheral blood. CDR3 protein: CAISPGEKLFF. The CDR3 DNA reads TGTGCCATCTCGCCGGGAGAAAAACTGTTTTTT.